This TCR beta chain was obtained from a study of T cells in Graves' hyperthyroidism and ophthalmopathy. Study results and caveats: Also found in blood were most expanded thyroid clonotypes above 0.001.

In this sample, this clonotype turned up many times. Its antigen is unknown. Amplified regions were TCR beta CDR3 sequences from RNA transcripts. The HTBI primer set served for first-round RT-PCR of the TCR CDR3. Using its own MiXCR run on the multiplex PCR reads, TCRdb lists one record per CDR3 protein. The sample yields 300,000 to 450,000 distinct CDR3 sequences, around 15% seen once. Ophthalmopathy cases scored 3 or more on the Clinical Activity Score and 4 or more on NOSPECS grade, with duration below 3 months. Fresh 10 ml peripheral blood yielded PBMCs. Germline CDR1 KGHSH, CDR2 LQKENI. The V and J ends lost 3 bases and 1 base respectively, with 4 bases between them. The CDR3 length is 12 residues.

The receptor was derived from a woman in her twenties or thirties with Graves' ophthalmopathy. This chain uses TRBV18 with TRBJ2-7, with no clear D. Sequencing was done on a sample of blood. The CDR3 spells CASSPGSYEQYF. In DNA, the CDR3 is TGTGCCAGCTCACCGGGTTCCTACGAGCAGTACTTC.